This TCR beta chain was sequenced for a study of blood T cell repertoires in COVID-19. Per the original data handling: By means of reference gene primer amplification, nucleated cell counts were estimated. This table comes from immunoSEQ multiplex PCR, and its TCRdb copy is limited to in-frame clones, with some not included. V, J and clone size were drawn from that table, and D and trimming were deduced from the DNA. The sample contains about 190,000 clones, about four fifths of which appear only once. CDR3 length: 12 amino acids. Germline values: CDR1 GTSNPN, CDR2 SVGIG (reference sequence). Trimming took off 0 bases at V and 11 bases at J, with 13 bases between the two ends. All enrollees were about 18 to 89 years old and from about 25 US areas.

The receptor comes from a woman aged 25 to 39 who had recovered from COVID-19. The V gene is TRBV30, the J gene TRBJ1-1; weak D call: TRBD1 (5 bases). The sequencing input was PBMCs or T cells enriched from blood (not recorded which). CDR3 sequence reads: CAWSVWGGSAFF. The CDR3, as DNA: TGTGCCTGGAGTGTATGGGGGGGATCCGCTTTCTTT.